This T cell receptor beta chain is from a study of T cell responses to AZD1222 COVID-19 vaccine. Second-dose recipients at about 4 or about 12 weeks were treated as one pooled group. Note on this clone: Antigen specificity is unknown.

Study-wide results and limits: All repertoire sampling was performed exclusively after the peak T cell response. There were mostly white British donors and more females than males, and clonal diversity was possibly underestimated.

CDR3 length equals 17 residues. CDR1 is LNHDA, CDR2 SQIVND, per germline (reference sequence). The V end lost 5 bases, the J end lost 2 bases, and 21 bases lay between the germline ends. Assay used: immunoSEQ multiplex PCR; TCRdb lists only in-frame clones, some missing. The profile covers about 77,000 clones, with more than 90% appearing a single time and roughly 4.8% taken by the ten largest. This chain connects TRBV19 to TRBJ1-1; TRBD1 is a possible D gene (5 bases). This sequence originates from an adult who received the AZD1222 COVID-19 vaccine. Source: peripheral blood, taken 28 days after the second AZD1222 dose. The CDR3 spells CASSLNGAPNRNTEAFF. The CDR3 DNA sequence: TGTGCCAGTAGTTTAAATGGGGCACCCAATAGAAACACTGAAGCTTTCTTT.